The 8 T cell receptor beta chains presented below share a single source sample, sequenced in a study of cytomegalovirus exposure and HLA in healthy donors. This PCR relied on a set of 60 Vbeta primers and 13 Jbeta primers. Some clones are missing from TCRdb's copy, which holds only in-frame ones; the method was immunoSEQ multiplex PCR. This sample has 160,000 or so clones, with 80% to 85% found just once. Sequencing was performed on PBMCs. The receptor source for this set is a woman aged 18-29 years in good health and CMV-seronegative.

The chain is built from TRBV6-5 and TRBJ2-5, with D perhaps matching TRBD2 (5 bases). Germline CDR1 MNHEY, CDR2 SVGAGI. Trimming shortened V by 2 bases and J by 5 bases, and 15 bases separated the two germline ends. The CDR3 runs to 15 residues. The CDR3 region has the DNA TGTGCCAGCAGTTACCAGGCAGGATGGGAGGAGACCCAGTACTTC. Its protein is CASSYQAGWEETQYF.

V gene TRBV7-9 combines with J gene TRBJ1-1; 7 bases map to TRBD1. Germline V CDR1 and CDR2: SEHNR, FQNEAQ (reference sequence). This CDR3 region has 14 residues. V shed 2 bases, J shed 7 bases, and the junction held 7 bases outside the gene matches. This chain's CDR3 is CASSLLDRWGEAFF. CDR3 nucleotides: TGTGCCAGCAGCTTACTGGACAGGTGGGGTGAAGCTTTCTTT.

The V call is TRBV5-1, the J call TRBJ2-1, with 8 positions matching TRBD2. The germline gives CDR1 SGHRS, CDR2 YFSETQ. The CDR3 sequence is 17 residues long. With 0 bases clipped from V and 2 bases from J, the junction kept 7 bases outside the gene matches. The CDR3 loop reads CASSLVRGAGTYNEQFF. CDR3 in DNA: TGCGCCAGCAGCTTGGTGCGGGGGGCTGGCACCTACAATGAGCAGTTCTTC.

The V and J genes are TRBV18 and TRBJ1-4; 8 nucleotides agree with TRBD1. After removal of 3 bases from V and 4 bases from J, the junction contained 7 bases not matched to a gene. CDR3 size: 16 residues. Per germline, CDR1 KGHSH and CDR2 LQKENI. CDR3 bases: TGTGCCAGCTCACCCAGGGGGCTCGAGGGTAATGAAAAACTGTTTTTT. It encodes CASSPRGLEGNEKLFF.

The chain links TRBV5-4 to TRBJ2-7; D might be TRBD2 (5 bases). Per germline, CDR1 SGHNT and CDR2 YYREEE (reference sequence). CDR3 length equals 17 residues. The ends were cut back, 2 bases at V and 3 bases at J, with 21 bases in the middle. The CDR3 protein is CASSFRGSYSRFYEQYF. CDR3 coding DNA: TGTGCCAGCAGCTTTCGGGGATCCTATAGCCGATTCTACGAGCAGTACTTC.

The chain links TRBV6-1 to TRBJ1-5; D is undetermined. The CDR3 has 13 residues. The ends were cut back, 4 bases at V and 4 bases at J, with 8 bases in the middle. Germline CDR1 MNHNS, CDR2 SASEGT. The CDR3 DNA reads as TGTGCCAGCAGTGCGATGGAGAATCAGCCCCAGCATTTT. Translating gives CASSAMENQPQHF.

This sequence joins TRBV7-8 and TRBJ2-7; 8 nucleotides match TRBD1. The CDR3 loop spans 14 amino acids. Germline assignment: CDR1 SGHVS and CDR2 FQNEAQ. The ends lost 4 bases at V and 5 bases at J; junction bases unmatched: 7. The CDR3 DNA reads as TGTGCCAGCAGCTCGGACAGGGAGTCCGACGAGCAGTACTTC. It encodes CASSSDRESDEQYF.

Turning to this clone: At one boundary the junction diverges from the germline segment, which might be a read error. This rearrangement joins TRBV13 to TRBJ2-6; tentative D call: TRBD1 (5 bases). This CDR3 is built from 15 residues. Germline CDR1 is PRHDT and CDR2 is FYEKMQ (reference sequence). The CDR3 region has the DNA TGTGCCAGCAGCAGTAGTAGCTCTGGGGCCAACGGCCTGACTTTC. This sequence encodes CASSSSSSGANGLTF.